The 25 T cell receptor beta chains in this list originate from one sample, sequenced in a study of blood T cell repertoires in COVID-19. Profiled with immunoSEQ multiplex PCR; TCRdb holds only in-frame clones, not every one. This table has 200,000 to 300,000 clones, around four fifths appearing once. What was sequenced was peripheral blood. These receptors were collected from a woman in her sixties or seventies with active or convalescent COVID-19.

V gene TRBV6-6 combines with J gene TRBJ2-5; perhaps TRBD2 as D (5 bases). This CDR3 has 14 amino acids. In germline, CDR1 is MNHNY, CDR2 SVGAGI (reference sequence). Trimming stripped 2 bases from V and 5 bases from J, with 12 bases between. The CDR3 DNA follows: TGTGCCAGCAGTTACGGCCGGGAAGTCGAGACCCAGTACTTC. Translated, it gives CASSYGREVETQYF.

The rearrangement links TRBV5-6 to TRBJ1-4; 7 bases are shared with TRBD1. The CDR3 is made up of 14 amino acids. CDR1 SGHDT and CDR2 YYEEEE come from the germline V gene. J lost 11 bases, V lost 4 bases, and 11 bases had no gene match. CDR3 amino acids: CASSTGQVLLKLFF. In nucleotides, the CDR3 is TGTGCCAGCAGCACCGGACAGGTCCTTCTGAAACTGTTTTTT.

V and J are TRBV3-1 (or the pseudogene TRBV3-2) and TRBJ1-5; tentatively, D is TRBD1 (5 bases). V was pared by 4 bases and J by 4 bases, with 14 bases between. The CDR3 runs 15 residues. CDR1 and CDR2 from the germline V gene are LGHDT and YNNKEL (reference sequence). The chain's CDR3 is CASSLGATSNQPQHF. The CDR3 DNA reads as TGTGCCAGCAGCCTTGGGGCGACGTCAAATCAGCCCCAGCATTTT.

This clone appeared many times. Other DNA sequences from this sample encode an identical CDR3 as well. V usage is TRBV12-3 or TRBV12-4 and J usage is TRBJ1-1; D is possibly TRBD1 (6 bases). V gave up 2 bases and J gave up 4 bases, with 8 bases separating them. The CDR3 totals 13 residues. This chain's CDR3 is CASSLTGSTEAFF. In DNA form, the CDR3 reads TGTGCCAGCAGTTTAACAGGGAGCACTGAAGCTTTCTTT.

J is TRBJ2-3 and V is TRBV19; the match to TRBD1 covers 10 bases. The CDR3 runs to 15 residues. Trimming took 5 bases from V and 3 from J; bases not matched to a gene: 5. Germline V lookup: CDR1 LNHDA, CDR2 SQIVND (reference sequence). CDR3 in DNA: TGTGCCAGTAGTGGGTGGACAGGGGGGACAGATACGCAGTATTTT. Amino acids: CASSGWTGGTDTQYF.

This clone was observed a single time. The V and J genes are TRBV6-6 and TRBJ1-5, with a tentative D call TRBD1 (5 bases). V gave up 0 bases and J gave up 6 bases, with 12 bases separating them. The CDR3 loop spans 15 amino acids. Germline values: CDR1 MNHNY, CDR2 SVGAGI (reference sequence). The CDR3 DNA reads TGTGCCAGCAGTTACTCGAGGCAGGGAGGTCAGCCCCAGCATTTT. This codes for CASSYSRQGGQPQHF.

The chain employs TRBV11-2 and TRBJ2-7; 9 bases fit TRBD2. Losses at the gene ends were 3 bases for V and 7 bases for J; bases not matched to a gene: 16. The CDR3 has 17 residues. Germline CDR1 is SGHAT and CDR2 is FQNNGV. CDR3 sequence reads: CASSLRSLQAGGGEQYF. CDR3 DNA sequence: TGTGCCAGCAGCTTGAGATCCCTACAAGCGGGAGGCGGTGAGCAGTACTTC.

The chain joins TRBV29-1 to TRBJ1-1; 7 positions agree with TRBD1. The germline V gene has CDR1 SQVTM and CDR2 ANQGSEA. V gave up 3 bases and J gave up 4 bases; unmatched junction bases: 5. CDR3 length: 13 amino acids. CDR3 protein: CSVDGTAATEAFF. The DNA for the CDR3 is TGCAGCGTTGACGGGACAGCGGCCACTGAAGCTTTCTTT.

This chain links TRBV4-2 with TRBJ1-2; D is unclear. Per germline, CDR1 LGHNA and CDR2 YNFKEQ. The CDR3 sequence is 14 residues long. The V end was cut by 3 bases, the J end by 5 bases, with 13 bases between. In DNA, the CDR3 is TGTGCCAGCAGCCAGGACTCTGAGCTATATGGCTACACCTTC. Encoded protein: CASSQDSELYGYTF.

V and J are TRBV19 and TRBJ1-2, with 8 bases identical to TRBD1. Germline V lookup: CDR1 LNHDA, CDR2 SQIVND (reference sequence). This CDR3 has 14 amino acids. The junction had 9 bases not matched to a gene; V was cut back by 7 bases and J by 5 bases. CDR3 protein: CASKPDREVYGYTF. CDR3 nucleotide sequence: TGTGCCAGTAAACCGGACAGGGAAGTTTATGGCTACACCTTC.

The chain links TRBV7-9 to TRBJ2-2; 8 bases are shared with TRBD1. With V trimmed by 5 bases and J by 3 bases, 11 bases remained unmatched. The CDR3 loop spans 17 amino acids. The germline V gene has CDR1 SEHNR and CDR2 FQNEAQ (reference sequence). The CDR3 reads CASSQHLGDRYTGELFF. CDR3 sequence (DNA): TGTGCCAGCAGCCAGCACCTGGGGGACAGGTACACCGGGGAGCTGTTTTTT.

The chain combines TRBV19 with TRBJ2-3; the match to TRBD2 covers 10 bases. Germline CDR1 LNHDA, CDR2 SQIVND (reference sequence). CDR3 size: 16 residues. The V and J ends lost 2 bases and 5 bases, in that order; junction bases with no gene match: 7. CDR3 DNA sequence: TGTGCCAGTAGTATACTCCCCCTAGCGGGAGTAGATACGCAGTATTTT. This encodes CASSILPLAGVDTQYF.

The chain joins TRBV7-9 to TRBJ1-4, with TRBD1 matching over 10 bases. Trimming cost V 5 bases and J 7 bases; bases outside gene matches: 7. Germline assignment: CDR1 SEHNR and CDR2 FQNEAQ (reference sequence). This CDR3 comprises 15 residues. The CDR3 DNA follows: TGTGCCAGCAGCGACACCGGGACAGGGGCTGAAAAACTGTTTTTT. This translates into CASSDTGTGAEKLFF.

The genes are TRBV3-1 (or the pseudogene TRBV3-2) and TRBJ2-2, with D perhaps matching TRBD1 (5 bases). V gave up 6 bases and J gave up 5 bases, with 13 bases separating them. This CDR3 comprises 14 residues. Germline-derived CDR1 and CDR2 are LGHDT and YNNKEL (reference sequence). DNA of the CDR3: TGTGCCAGCAGACTTGGCCAGGGTACCGGGGAGCTGTTTTTT. Residues: CASRLGQGTGELFF.

The chain employs TRBV18 and TRBJ2-2; D is ambiguous. Trimming pared 3 bases from V and 3 bases from J, leaving 8 bases between. The CDR3 loop spans 14 amino acids. In germline, CDR1 is KGHSH, CDR2 LQKENI. The CDR3 coding sequence is TGTGCCAGCTCACCTTCGATAGACACCGGGGAGCTGTTTTTT. It codes for CASSPSIDTGELFF.

The chain recombines TRBV4-1 with TRBJ1-2; D unclear. The CDR3 is 17 amino acids. Between the trimmed V and J ends, which lost 3 bases and 0 bases, there was a span of 17 bases. Germline lookup yields CDR1 MGHRA and CDR2 YSYEKL. DNA for the CDR3: TGCGCCAGCAGCCACGAACCTCCAGGTGACACTAACTATGGCTACACCTTC. Its translation is CASSHEPPGDTNYGYTF.

This clone was seen a few times. The chain has TRBV4-2 and TRBJ1-6; 7 bases are shared with TRBD1. The germline V gene encodes CDR1 LGHNA and CDR2 YNFKEQ. Unmatched junction bases numbered 3, after V lost 0 bases and J lost 10 bases. This CDR3 spans 14 amino acids. In DNA, the CDR3 is TGTGCCAGCAGCCAAGAGAGGGGGCTCTCACCCCTCCACTTT. Translating gives CASSQERGLSPLHF.

This clone was detected once. This chain connects TRBV6-4 to TRBJ1-2; D possibly corresponds to TRBD1 (6 bases). Trimming took 3 bases from V and 6 from J, leaving 11 bases between them. Germline CDR1 is MRHNA and CDR2 is SNTAGT. The CDR3 is 13 residues long. CDR3 sequence (DNA): TGTGCCAGCAGTGAACGGCAGGGGAATGGCTACACCTTC. As protein: CASSERQGNGYTF.

The chain recombines TRBV10-3 with TRBJ1-5, with TRBD1 identical over 7 bases. Trimming removed 1 base from V and 5 bases from J; junction bases left unmatched: 5. Germline loops: CDR1 ENHRY, CDR2 SYGVKD. The CDR3 is 15 amino acids. The CDR3 is CAISELGTADQPQHF. The DNA for the CDR3 is TGTGCCATCAGTGAGTTAGGGACAGCCGATCAGCCCCAGCATTTT.

The chain is built from TRBV9 and TRBJ2-1; TRBD2 agrees at 9 bases. J lost 9 bases, V lost 3 bases, and 10 bases had no gene match. This CDR3 spans 15 amino acids. Germline V gives CDR1 SGDLS, CDR2 YYNGEE. The CDR3 DNA reads TGTGCCAGCAGCGGGGTTGCGACTAGCGGTAGTGAGCAGTTCTTC. It specifies CASSGVATSGSEQFF.

The count of this clone is one. V gene TRBV4-2 combines with J gene TRBJ1-5, with TRBD1 identical over 8 bases. V was pared by 3 bases and J by 2 bases, with 3 bases of the junction left unmatched. The CDR3 is 15 residues long. Per the germline V gene, CDR1 is LGHNA and CDR2 is YNFKEQ. The CDR3 DNA sequence: TGTGCCAGCAGCCAGGGGACAGGTGGCAATCAGCCCCAGCATTTT. Amino acid sequence: CASSQGTGGNQPQHF.

This clone has ten or more counts. The chain carries TRBV19 and TRBJ1-1, with a possible D match to TRBD1 (6 bases). The CDR3 is made up of 14 amino acids. Germline values: CDR1 LNHDA, CDR2 SQIVND (reference sequence). Trimming stripped 2 bases from V and 4 bases from J, with 11 bases between. This CDR3 is CASSIKEGGTEAFF. In DNA, the CDR3 is TGTGCCAGTAGTATAAAGGAAGGGGGCACTGAAGCTTTCTTT.

This clone was recorded once. The rearrangement uses TRBV2 and TRBJ1-2; D not certain. Trimming removed 3 bases from V and 5 bases from J, with 10 bases in between. The CDR3 is 13 residues long. CDR1 is SNHLY and CDR2 is FYNNEI in the germline V gene. In nucleotides, the CDR3 is TGTGCCAGCAGTGATCGTCGGGTGTATGGCTACACCTTC. Residues: CASSDRRVYGYTF.

The chain carries TRBV7-2 and TRBJ2-3; perhaps TRBD2 as D (5 bases). The CDR3 covers 12 residues. Germline assignment: CDR1 SGHTA and CDR2 FQGNSA. The V and J ends lost 1 base and 10 bases respectively, with 9 bases between them. The CDR3 loop reads CASSLGGSAQYF. CDR3 bases: TGTGCCAGCAGCTTAGGCGGGTCGGCGCAGTATTTT.

The chain combines TRBV20-1 with TRBJ2-6; 7 bases line up with TRBD1. Trimming at V came to 3 bases and at J to 0 bases, leaving 5 bases not matched to a gene. The CDR3 totals 16 residues. CDR1 and CDR2 from the germline V gene are DFQATT and SNEGSKA (reference sequence). CDR3 nucleotides: TGCAGTGCTAGTGGGGACAGTCTCTCTGGGGCCAACGTCCTGACTTTC. Translation: CSASGDSLSGANVLTF.